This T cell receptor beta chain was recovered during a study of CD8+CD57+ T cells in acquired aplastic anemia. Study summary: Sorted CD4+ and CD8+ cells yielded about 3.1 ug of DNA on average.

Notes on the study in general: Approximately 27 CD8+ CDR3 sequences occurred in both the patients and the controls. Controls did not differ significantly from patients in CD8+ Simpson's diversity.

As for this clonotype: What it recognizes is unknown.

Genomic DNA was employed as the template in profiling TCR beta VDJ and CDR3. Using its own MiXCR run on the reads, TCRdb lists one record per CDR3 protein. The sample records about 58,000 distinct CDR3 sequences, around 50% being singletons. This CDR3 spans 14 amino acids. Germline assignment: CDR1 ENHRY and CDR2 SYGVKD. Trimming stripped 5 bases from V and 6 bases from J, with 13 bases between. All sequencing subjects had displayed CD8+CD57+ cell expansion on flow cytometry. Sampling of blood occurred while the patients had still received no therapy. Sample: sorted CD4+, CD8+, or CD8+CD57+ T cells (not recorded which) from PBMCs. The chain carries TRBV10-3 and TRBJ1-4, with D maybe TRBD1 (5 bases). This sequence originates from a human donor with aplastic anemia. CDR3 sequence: CAISQGLSDEKLFF. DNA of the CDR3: TGTGCCATCAGTCAGGGTTTGAGTGATGAAAAACTGTTTTTT.